A selection of T cell receptor beta chains follows, all from one sample in a study of T cell changes during pregnancy in multiple sclerosis. Repertoires were generated with immunoSEQ multiplex PCR, while TCRdb's copy carries only in-frame clones and drops some. The sample includes about 61,000 clones, over 75% seen only once; the top ten take approximately 1.6%. Sequenced material: peripheral blood, taken in the first trimester of pregnancy. The receptors stem from a female donor with multiple sclerosis, enrolled in a pregnancy study. The conserved cysteine and the conserved F or W are not part of the CDR3 here.

J,V,CDR3
TRBJ1-3,TRBV4-3,ASSQGSVYSGNTIY
TRBJ2-2,TRBV5-1,ASSPGLAGRVNTGELF
TRBJ1-1,TRBV6-6,ASNDRGAAF
TRBJ2-4,TRBV10-3,ASQAGGGDIQY
TRBJ1-1,TRBV28,ASTWRGAEAF
TRBJ1-5,TRBV2,ASRNGGINQPQH
TRBJ2-7,TRBV10-2,ASSDSRAGVYEQY
TRBJ1-4,TRBV7-2,ASSKGLSNEKLF
TRBJ2-7,TRBV5-1,ASSPVGGQQTYEQY
TRBJ2-3,TRBV4-1,ASSQSLSTDTQY
TRBJ2-7,TRBV19,ASRGQGITYEQY
TRBJ2-7,TRBV28,ASRTAGTGSYEQY
TRBJ2-3,TRBV5-1,ASDFTGATTDTQY
TRBJ2-7,TRBV30,AWMAGAYEQY
TRBJ2-5,TRBV7-9,ASSSPRGTQY
TRBJ2-7,TRBV27,ASSRRDASYEQY
TRBJ2-3,TRBV27,ASSWTGRPGFTDTQY
TRBJ2-7,TRBV6-4,ASSVPGS
TRBJ2-3,TRBV5-1,ASSLGLAPHTQY
TRBJ2-3,TRBV30,ASNIYTDTQY
TRBJ2-3,TRBV5-4,ASSLGGTSADTQY
TRBJ2-5,TRBV2,ASSEVGTSGVETQY
TRBJ2-4,TRBV5-4,ASRRGLGGEGAKNIQY
TRBJ1-4,TRBV4-1,ASSQVMGGDEKLF
TRBJ1-1,TRBV5-3,ARSGQGAGTEAF
TRBJ2-1,TRBV10-3,ATTGGDNEQF
TRBJ2-7,TRBV11-2,ASSIGLAGESEQY
TRBJ2-2,TRBV4-2,ASSIPGVEQTGELF
TRBJ1-2,TRBV28,ASSTGGYGYT
TRBJ2-1,TRBV5-1,ATFVGTGSKDEQF
TRBJ2-7,TRBV5-4,ASSLYQRETGEQY
TRBJ1-1,TRBV19,ASSKSRGDTEAF
TRBJ2-7,TRBV28,ASSPARLGQY
TRBJ2-7,TRBV2,ASSSQSMGASYEQY
TRBJ1-4,TRBV6-1,ASRLGQANEKLF
TRBJ2-5,TRBV11-2,ASSHRAETQY
TRBJ2-7,TRBV5-1,ASSLGGQGSGQY
TRBJ2-1,TRBV4-1,ASSQAPGLAGLSSYNEQF
TRBJ2-3,TRBV5-1,ASTTGPEGNTQY
TRBJ2-7,TRBV5-1,ASSERTGTGEQY
TRBJ1-2,TRBV7-9,ASSPPAATNYGYT
TRBJ2-1,TRBV7-6,ASSLAAGGYNEQF
TRBJ1-1,TRBV30,ARRVVGNTEAF